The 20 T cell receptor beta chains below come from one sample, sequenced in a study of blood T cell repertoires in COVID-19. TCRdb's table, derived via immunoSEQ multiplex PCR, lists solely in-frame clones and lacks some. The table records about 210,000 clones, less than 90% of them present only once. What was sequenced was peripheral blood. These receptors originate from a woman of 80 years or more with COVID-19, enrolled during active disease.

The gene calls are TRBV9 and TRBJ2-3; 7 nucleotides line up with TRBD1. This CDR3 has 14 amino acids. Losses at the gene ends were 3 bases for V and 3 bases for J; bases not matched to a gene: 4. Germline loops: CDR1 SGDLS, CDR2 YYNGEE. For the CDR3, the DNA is TGTGCCAGCAGCGCTATACAGGGGACAGATACGCAGTATTTT. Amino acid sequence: CASSAIQGTDTQYF.

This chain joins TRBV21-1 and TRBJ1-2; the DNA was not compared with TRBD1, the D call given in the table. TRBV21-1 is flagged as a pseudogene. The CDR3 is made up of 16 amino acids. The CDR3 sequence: CASSKQTGTPNYGYTF. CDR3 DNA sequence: TGTGCCAGCAGCAAACAAACCGGGACACCCAACTATGGCTACACCTTC.

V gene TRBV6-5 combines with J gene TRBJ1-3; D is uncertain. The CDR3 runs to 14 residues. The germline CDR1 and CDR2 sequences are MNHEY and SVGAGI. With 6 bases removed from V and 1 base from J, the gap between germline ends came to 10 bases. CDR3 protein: CASSPPGSGNTIYF. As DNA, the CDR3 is TGTGCCAGCAGCCCCCCGGGGTCTGGAAACACCATATATTTT.

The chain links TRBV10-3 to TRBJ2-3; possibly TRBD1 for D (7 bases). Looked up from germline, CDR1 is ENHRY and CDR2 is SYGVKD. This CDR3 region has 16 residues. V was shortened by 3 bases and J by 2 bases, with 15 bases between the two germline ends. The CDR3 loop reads CAISDPGGLNTDTQYF. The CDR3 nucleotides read TGTGCCATCAGTGACCCAGGGGGGCTAAACACAGATACGCAGTATTTT.

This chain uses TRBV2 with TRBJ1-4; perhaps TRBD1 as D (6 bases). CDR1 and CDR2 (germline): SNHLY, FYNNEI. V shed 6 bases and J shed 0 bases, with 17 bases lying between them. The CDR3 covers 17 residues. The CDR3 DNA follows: TGTGCCAGCAGATGGGGACAATTTGCATCAACTAATGAAAAACTGTTTTTT. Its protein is CASRWGQFASTNEKLFF.

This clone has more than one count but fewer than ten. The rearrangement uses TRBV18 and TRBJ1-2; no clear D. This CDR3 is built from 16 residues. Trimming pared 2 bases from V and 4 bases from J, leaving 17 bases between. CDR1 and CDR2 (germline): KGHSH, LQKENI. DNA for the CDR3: TGTGCCAGCTCACCAATAAGTGGGGAGCCTCTCTATGGCTACACCTTC. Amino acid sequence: CASSPISGEPLYGYTF.

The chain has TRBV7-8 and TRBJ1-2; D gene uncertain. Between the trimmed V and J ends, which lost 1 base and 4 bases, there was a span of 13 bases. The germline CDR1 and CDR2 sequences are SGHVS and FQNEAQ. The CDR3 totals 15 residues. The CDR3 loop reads CASSLGVGKGYGYTF. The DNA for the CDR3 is TGTGCCAGCAGCTTAGGCGTCGGGAAAGGCTATGGCTACACCTTC.

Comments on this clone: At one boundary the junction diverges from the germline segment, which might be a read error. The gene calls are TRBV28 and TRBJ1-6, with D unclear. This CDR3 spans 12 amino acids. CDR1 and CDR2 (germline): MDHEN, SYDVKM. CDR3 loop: CASSLDAGLVDF. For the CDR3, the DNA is TGTGCCAGCAGTTTAGACGCCGGACTAGTCGACTTT. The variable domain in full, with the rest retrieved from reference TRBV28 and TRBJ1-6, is DVKVTQSSRYLVKRTGEKVFLECVQDMDHENMFWYRQDPGLGLRLIYFSYDVKMKEKGDIPEGYSVSREKKERFSLILESASTNQTSMYLCASSLDAGLVDFGNGTRLTVT.

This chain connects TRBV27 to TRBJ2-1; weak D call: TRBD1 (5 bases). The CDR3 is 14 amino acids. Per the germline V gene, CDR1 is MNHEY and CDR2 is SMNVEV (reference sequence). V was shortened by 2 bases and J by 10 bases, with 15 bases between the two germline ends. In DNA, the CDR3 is TGTGCCAGCAGTTTAGGGCGAACTTCAGGGGAGCAGTTCTTC. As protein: CASSLGRTSGEQFF.

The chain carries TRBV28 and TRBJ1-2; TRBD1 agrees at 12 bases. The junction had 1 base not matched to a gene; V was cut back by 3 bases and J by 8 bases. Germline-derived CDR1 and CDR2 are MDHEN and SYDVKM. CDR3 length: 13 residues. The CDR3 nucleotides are TGTGCCAGCAGTTTCGGGACAGGGGGCGGCTACACCTTC. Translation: CASSFGTGGGYTF.

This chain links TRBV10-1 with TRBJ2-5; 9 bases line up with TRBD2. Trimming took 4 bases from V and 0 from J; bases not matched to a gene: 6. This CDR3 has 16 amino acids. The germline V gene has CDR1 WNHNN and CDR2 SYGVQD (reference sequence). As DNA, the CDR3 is TGCGCCAGCAGTGCTGCGAGCGGGGGGCACCAAGAGACCCAGTACTTC. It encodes CASSAASGGHQETQYF.

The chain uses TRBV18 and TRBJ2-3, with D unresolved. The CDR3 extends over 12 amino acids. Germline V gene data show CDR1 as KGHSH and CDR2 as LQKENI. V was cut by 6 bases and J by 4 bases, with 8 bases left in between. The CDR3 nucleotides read TGTGCCAGCTCCCGTCAGGCAGATACGCAGTATTTT. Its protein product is CASSRQADTQYF.

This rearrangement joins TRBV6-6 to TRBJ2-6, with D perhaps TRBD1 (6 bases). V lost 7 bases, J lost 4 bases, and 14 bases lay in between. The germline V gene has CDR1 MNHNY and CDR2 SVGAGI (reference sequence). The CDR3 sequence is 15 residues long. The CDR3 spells CASTLGGTGANVLTF. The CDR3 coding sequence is TGTGCCAGCACCCTAGGGGGTACCGGGGCCAACGTCCTGACTTTC.

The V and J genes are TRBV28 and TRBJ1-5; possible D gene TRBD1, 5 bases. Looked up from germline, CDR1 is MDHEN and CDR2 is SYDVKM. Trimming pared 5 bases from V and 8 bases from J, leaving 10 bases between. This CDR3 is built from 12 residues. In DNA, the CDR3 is TGTGCCAGCAGTCGGGGGGTGGAGCCCCAGCATTTT. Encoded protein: CASSRGVEPQHF.

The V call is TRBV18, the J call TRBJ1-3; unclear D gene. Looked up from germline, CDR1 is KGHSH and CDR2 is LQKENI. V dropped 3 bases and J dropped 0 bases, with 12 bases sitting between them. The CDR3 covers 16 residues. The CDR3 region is CASSPEGRNSGNTIYF. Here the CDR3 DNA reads TGTGCCAGCTCACCCGAAGGGAGAAACTCTGGAAACACCATATATTTT.

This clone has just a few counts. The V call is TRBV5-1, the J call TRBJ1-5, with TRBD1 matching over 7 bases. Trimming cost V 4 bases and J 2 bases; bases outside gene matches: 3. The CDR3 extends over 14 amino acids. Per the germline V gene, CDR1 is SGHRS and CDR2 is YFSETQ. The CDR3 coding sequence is TGCGCCAGCAGCATCGGACAGGGCAATCAGCCCCAGCATTTT. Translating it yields CASSIGQGNQPQHF.

CDR3 sequence: CASSPPGLAGGNEQFF. The CDR3 DNA reads as TGTGCCAGCTCACCACCGGGCCTAGCGGGGGGTAATGAGCAGTTCTTC. J is TRBJ2-1 and V is TRBV18, with 11 bases matching TRBD2. The CDR3 has 16 amino acids. The V gene end was trimmed by 0 bases and the J gene end by 7 bases; junction bases not matched to a gene: 5. Germline lookup yields CDR1 KGHSH and CDR2 LQKENI.

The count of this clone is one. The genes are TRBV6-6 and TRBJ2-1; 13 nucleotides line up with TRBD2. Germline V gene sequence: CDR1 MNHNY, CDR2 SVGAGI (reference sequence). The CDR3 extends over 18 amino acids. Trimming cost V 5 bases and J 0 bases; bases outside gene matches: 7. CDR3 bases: TGTGCCAGCAGTCGCGGGACTAGCGGGGTCGGCTCCTACAATGAGCAGTTCTTC. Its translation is CASSRGTSGVGSYNEQFF.

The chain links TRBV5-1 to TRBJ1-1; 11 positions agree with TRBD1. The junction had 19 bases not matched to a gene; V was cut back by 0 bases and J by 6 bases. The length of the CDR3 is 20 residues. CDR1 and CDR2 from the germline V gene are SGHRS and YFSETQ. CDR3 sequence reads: CASSLAPGTGGSIMYSEAFF. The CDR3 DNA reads TGCGCCAGCAGCTTGGCTCCCGGGACAGGGGGTTCTATTATGTATTCTGAAGCTTTCTTT.

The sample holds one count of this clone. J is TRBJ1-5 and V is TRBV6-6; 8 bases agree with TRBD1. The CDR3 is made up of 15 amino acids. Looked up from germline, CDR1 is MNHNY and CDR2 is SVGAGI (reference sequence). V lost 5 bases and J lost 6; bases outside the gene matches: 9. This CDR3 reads CASSQKAGGGQPQHF. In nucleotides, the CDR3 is TGTGCCAGCAGTCAGAAAGCAGGGGGCGGTCAGCCCCAGCATTTT.